The TCR beta chain described here comes from a study of cytomegalovirus exposure and HLA in healthy donors. Findings and caveats of the study: For cytomegalovirus status, the classifier reportedly gave diagnoses with high specificity and sensitivity.

Both 60 Vbeta primers and 13 Jbeta primers went into the PCR. Some clones are missing from TCRdb's copy, which holds only in-frame ones; the method was immunoSEQ multiplex PCR. The table includes under 55,000 clones, around 70% detected once. V lost 5 bases and J lost 3; bases outside the gene matches: 3. Per germline, CDR1 LNHDA and CDR2 SQIVND (reference sequence). The CDR3 is 13 amino acids. Concerning this clone: Its antigen is as yet unknown. Here the CDR3 omits its conserved ending phenylalanine or tryptophan, so a read error is the likely source.

Donors likely had unrecorded immune exposures despite being nominally healthy when sampled. This chain connects TRBV19 to TRBJ1-1; 7 positions match TRBD1. Sequencing was carried out using PBMCs. This clonotype was obtained from a woman aged 50 to 60 in good health and CMV-seronegative. The CDR3 DNA is TGTGCCAGTAGTTCCGACAGGGACACTGAAGCTTTCGTT. Translation gives CASSSDRDTEAFV.